The 23 T cell receptor beta chains below all came from one sample that was sequenced in a study of T cell responses to AZD1222 COVID-19 vaccine. TCRdb's copy holds only in-frame clones and misses some; the assay was immunoSEQ multiplex PCR. Among about 160,000 clones listed, approximately 87% were seen once. This specimen was peripheral blood, taken 28 days after the second AZD1222 dose. These TCRs come from an adult who received the AZD1222 COVID-19 vaccine.

The chain recombines TRBV29-1 with TRBJ2-5; 9 bases match TRBD1. This CDR3 spans 12 amino acids. The V and J ends lost 7 bases and 5 bases, in that order; junction bases with no gene match: 5. Germline V gene data show CDR1 as SQVTM and CDR2 as ANQGSEA. CDR3 region: CSGGDRVETQYF. DNA for the CDR3: TGCAGCGGGGGGGACAGGGTCGAGACCCAGTACTTC.

The chain's CDR3 is CASSSRLGKAEAFF. Here the CDR3 DNA reads TGTGCCAGCAGCAGCAGACTGGGGAAGGCTGAAGCTTTCTTT. The chain uses TRBV5-6 and TRBJ1-1; no reliable D call. Germline assignment: CDR1 SGHDT and CDR2 YYEEEE. The CDR3 is made up of 14 amino acids. The ends were cut back, 4 bases at V and 6 bases at J, with 16 bases in the middle.

The chain combines TRBV30 with TRBJ1-1; 9 nucleotides agree with TRBD1. J gave up 8 bases and V 3 bases, and 1 base lay outside the gene matches. Germline assignment: CDR1 GTSNPN and CDR2 SVGIG (reference sequence). CDR3 length equals 11 residues. The CDR3 here is CAWRGTGEAFF. The CDR3 nucleotides are TGTGCCTGGAGGGGGACAGGGGAAGCTTTCTTT.

The chain couples TRBV30 to TRBJ2-5; no clear D. Germline lookup yields CDR1 GTSNPN and CDR2 SVGIG (reference sequence). This CDR3 contains 14 residues. Trimming took 1 base from V and 1 from J, leaving 10 bases between them. The CDR3 DNA reads as TGTGCCTGGAGTGCCTGGGATTTCCAAGAGACCCAGTACTTC. This translates into CAWSAWDFQETQYF.

V is TRBV3-1 (or the pseudogene TRBV3-2) and J is TRBJ1-1; no clear D. V was cut by 4 bases and J by 6 bases, with 15 bases left in between. Germline V CDR1 and CDR2: LGHDT, YNNKEL (reference sequence). The CDR3 is 14 residues long. The CDR3 protein is CASSPRAPGPEAFF. The DNA of the CDR3 is TGTGCCAGCAGCCCCCGGGCGCCGGGCCCTGAAGCTTTCTTT.

The rearrangement links TRBV12-3 or TRBV12-4 to TRBJ1-3; unclear D gene. The CDR3 loop spans 11 amino acids. Trimming shortened V by 11 bases and J by 5 bases, and 10 bases separated the two germline ends. The CDR3 reads CASNTRNTIYF. The CDR3, as DNA: TGTGCCTCCAACACGCGAAACACCATATATTTT.

CDR3 in DNA: TGTGCCAGCAGTTCGAGAGGGGGGTTGAGCGAGCAGTACTTC. As protein: CASSSRGGLSEQYF. The chain joins TRBV27 to TRBJ2-7; D tentatively reads TRBD1 or TRBD2 (6 bases each). Germline CDR1 is MNHEY and CDR2 is SMNVEV (reference sequence). This CDR3 comprises 14 residues. The V and J ends lost 4 bases and 6 bases respectively, with 16 bases between them.

Here the CDR3 DNA reads TGTGCCACCAGTGACCGGGGCGATACGCAGTATTTT. This encodes CATSDRGDTQYF. This sequence joins TRBV24-1 and TRBJ2-3; TRBD1 or TRBD2 may be the D gene (5 bases each). The V end was cut by 4 bases, the J end by 6 bases, with 7 bases between. The CDR3 runs to 12 residues. Germline V lookup: CDR1 KGHDR, CDR2 SFDVKD.

This chain links TRBV19 with TRBJ1-5; the D gene is possibly TRBD1 (6 bases). Trimming removed 0 bases from V and 0 bases from J, with 12 bases in between. Germline V lookup: CDR1 LNHDA, CDR2 SQIVND (reference sequence). This CDR3 region has 17 residues. The DNA of the CDR3 is TGTGCCAGTAGTATAGATCCCACAGGGTATAGCAATCAGCCCCAGCATTTT. Its protein is CASSIDPTGYSNQPQHF.

The gene calls are TRBV3-1 (or the pseudogene TRBV3-2) and TRBJ2-7; no clear D. Germline V gene lookup returns CDR1 LGHDT and CDR2 YNNKEL (reference sequence). The V and J ends lost 1 base and 2 bases respectively, with 9 bases between them. The CDR3 contains 14 residues. The CDR3 is CASSQGEGTYEQYF. In DNA, the CDR3 is TGTGCCAGCAGCCAAGGAGAAGGGACCTACGAGCAGTACTTC.

The chain uses TRBV2 and TRBJ1-6; TRBD1 is a possible D gene (5 bases). This CDR3 is built from 15 residues. In germline, CDR1 is SNHLY, CDR2 FYNNEI. Trimming removed 7 bases from V and 5 bases from J, with 15 bases in between. The CDR3 nucleotides are TGTGCCAGCACTTCAGCGGGGGTCAATAATTCACCCCTCCACTTT. Residues: CASTSAGVNNSPLHF.

To note about this clone: Its ends do not fully match the called genes, so a read error is possible. The rearrangement links TRBV7-7 to TRBJ2-5, with 12 bases that match TRBD2. Germline assignment: CDR1 SSHAT and CDR2 FNYEAQ (reference sequence). The CDR3 totals 16 residues. The CDR3 protein is CASSARLAGVQETQYF. The CDR3 bases are TGTGCTAGCAGCGCCCGACTAGCGGGGGTACAAGAGACCCAGTACTTC.

The J gene is TRBJ1-6, the V gene TRBV7-9; no clear D gene. Trimming pared 5 bases from V and 18 bases from J, leaving 20 bases between. The CDR3 is made up of 13 amino acids. CDR1 is SEHNR and CDR2 is FQNEAQ in the germline V gene (reference sequence). This CDR3 is CASSQSPGIPTHF. Written as DNA, the CDR3 is TGTGCCAGCAGCCAAAGCCCCGGGATTCCGACCCACTTT.

The V and J genes are TRBV5-4 and TRBJ1-1, with D perhaps TRBD1 (5 bases). Germline V gene data show CDR1 as SGHNT and CDR2 as YYREEE (reference sequence). The CDR3 contains 14 residues. V shed 4 bases and J shed 1 base, with 11 bases lying between them. The chain's CDR3 is CASSPGLSNTEAFF. The CDR3 DNA reads as TGTGCCAGCAGCCCGGGACTGTCGAACACTGAAGCTTTCTTT.

This chain uses TRBV7-8 with TRBJ1-1, with D unresolved. Germline CDR1 reads SGHVS; CDR2 reads FQNEAQ. This CDR3 has 14 residues. V was trimmed by 5 bases and J by 6 bases, leaving 16 bases between them. CDR3 residues: CASSPLAWTAEAFF. The CDR3 region has the DNA TGTGCCAGCAGCCCCCTAGCGTGGACTGCTGAAGCTTTCTTT.

The chain recombines TRBV5-6 with TRBJ1-1; 7 bases are shared with TRBD1. Germline CDR1 SGHDT, CDR2 YYEEEE. J lost 10 bases, V lost 2 bases, and 5 bases had no gene match. The CDR3 runs 12 residues. CDR3 in amino acids: CASSFNRGTAFF. The CDR3 DNA is TGTGCCAGCAGCTTCAACAGGGGCACAGCTTTCTTT.

The chain has TRBV7-2 and TRBJ1-6; D remains ambiguous. Germline lookup yields CDR1 SGHTA and CDR2 FQGNSA. This CDR3 contains 15 residues. V lost 1 base to trimming and J lost 7 bases, with 11 bases between them. CDR3 DNA sequence: TGTGCCAGCAGCTTAGATTTAGCCCAAAATTCACCCCTCCACTTT. It translates to CASSLDLAQNSPLHF.

The chain couples TRBV3-1 (or the pseudogene TRBV3-2) to TRBJ1-5; D gene ambiguous. The CDR3 loop spans 14 amino acids. Trimming shortened V by 3 bases and J by 0 bases, and 6 bases separated the two germline ends. Germline CDR1 is LGHDT and CDR2 is YNNKEL (reference sequence). The CDR3 here is CASSQGYSNQPQHF. As DNA, the CDR3 is TGTGCCAGCAGCCAGGGATATAGCAATCAGCCCCAGCATTTT.

J is TRBJ2-5 and V is TRBV5-1; D unclear. From germline, CDR1 is SGHRS and CDR2 YFSETQ. The CDR3 loop spans 14 amino acids. Trimming cost V 4 bases and J 2 bases, with 12 bases left between them. CDR3 coding DNA: TGCGCCAGCAGCGCAGACGAGAAACAAGAGACCCAGTACTTC. Its translation is CASSADEKQETQYF.

The genes are TRBV5-5 and TRBJ1-2, with D tentatively TRBD1 (5 bases). The CDR3 contains 11 residues. The germline V and J ends were trimmed by 7 bases and 7 bases, with 11 bases remaining between them. CDR1 SGHKS and CDR2 YYEKEE come from the germline V gene (reference sequence). The CDR3 protein is CASLAGGGYTF. DNA of the CDR3: TGTGCCAGCCTCGCGGGGGGTGGCTACACCTTC.

The genes are TRBV7-9 and TRBJ2-2; possible D gene TRBD2, 5 bases. This CDR3 has 15 amino acids. Trimming took off 5 bases at V and 6 bases at J, with 16 bases between the two ends. Germline V CDR1 and CDR2: SEHNR, FQNEAQ (reference sequence). Here the CDR3 DNA reads TGTGCCAGCAGCCGAGGGTCCCCTCCGTCCGGGGAGCTGTTTTTT. Encoded protein: CASSRGSPPSGELFF.

The gene calls are TRBV7-8 and TRBJ1-3; D is unresolved. The V end lost 10 bases, the J end lost 0 bases, and 22 bases lay between the germline ends. This CDR3 region has 17 residues. CDR1 is SGHVS, CDR2 FQNEAQ, per germline. The CDR3, as DNA: TGTGCCACTCGGGAACGGGAGTACTCCACCTCTGGAAACACCATATATTTT. This encodes CATREREYSTSGNTIYF. The full variable domain, with the rest looked up from reference TRBV7-8 and TRBJ1-3, is GAGVSQSPRYKVAKRGQDVALRCDPISGHVSLFWYQQALGQGPEFLTYFQNEAQLDKSGLPSDRFFAERPEGSVSTLKIQRTQQEDSAVYLCATREREYSTSGNTIYFGEGSWLTVV.

This clone was found many times. The chain uses TRBV5-1 and TRBJ2-7; no reliable D call. The CDR3 consists of 14 residues. Germline assignment: CDR1 SGHRS and CDR2 YFSETQ. V lost 1 base, J lost 3 bases, and 11 bases lay in between. The chain's CDR3 is CASSLRTDGYEQYF. In DNA, the CDR3 is TGCGCCAGCAGCTTGCGGACGGATGGCTACGAGCAGTACTTC.